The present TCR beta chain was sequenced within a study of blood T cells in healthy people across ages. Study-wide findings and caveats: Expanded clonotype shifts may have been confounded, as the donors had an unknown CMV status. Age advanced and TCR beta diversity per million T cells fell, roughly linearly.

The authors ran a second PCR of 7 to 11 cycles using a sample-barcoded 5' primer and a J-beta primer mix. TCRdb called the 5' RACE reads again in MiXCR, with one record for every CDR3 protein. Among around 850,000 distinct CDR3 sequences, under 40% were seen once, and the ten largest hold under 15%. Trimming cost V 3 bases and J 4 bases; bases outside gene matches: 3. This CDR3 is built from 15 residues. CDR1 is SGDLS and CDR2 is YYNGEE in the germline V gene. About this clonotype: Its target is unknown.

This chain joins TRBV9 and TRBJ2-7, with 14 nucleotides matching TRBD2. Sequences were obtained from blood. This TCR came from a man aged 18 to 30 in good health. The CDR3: CASSGGTSGGYEQYF. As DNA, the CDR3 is TGTGCCAGCAGCGGAGGGACTAGCGGGGGATACGAGCAGTACTTC.